This T cell receptor (beta chain) was captured by sequencing in a study of spatial heterogeneity in lung cancer. Study observations and caveats: Relative to follow-up, resection was when ubiquitous expanded tumor TCRs appeared more in blood.

Each CDR3 protein is one row after TCRdb ran MiXCR on the 5' RACE reads. Of about 120,000 distinct CDR3 sequences listed, 9.5% to 14% were seen once; the top ten hold approximately 25%. CDR1 is MNHEY, CDR2 SVGAGI, per germline. The V and J ends lost 8 bases and 7 bases, in that order; junction bases with no gene match: 15. This CDR3 is 16 amino acids long. This clonotype showed up many times. Its specificity is unknown. The time point was: blood at routine non-recurrence follow-up after resection. This chain links TRBV6-5 with TRBJ2-7; the match to TRBD1 covers 12 bases. This sequence originates from a female donor with early-stage non-small cell lung cancer. Here the sequenced sample was PBMCs, taken at follow-up. The chain's CDR3 is CASSVLGQGAGQEQYF. The CDR3 region has the DNA TGTGCCAGCTCTGTCTTGGGACAGGGGGCAGGTCAGGAGCAGTACTTC.